The next 5 T cell receptor beta chains were all read from a single sample in a study of beta chain features in type 1 diabetes (dated by TCRdb to between 2018 and 2020). On the study overall, not on this receptor specifically: Type 1 diabetes patients showed a moderate but significant shortening of TCRB CDR3 length in all four CD4+ subsets.

Receptor amplification or capture employed the immunoSEQ multiplex PCR assay. The entire amount of isolated RNA was reverse transcribed using the High Capacity cDNA Reverse Transcription Kit, so the sequenced TCRB transcripts were expressed ones. TCRdb took this table from immuneACCESS and kept in-frame rearrangements with V and J called. Such tables lack part of the clones; where checked against another copy, unresolved V genes explain under half of the gap, and the rest is unexplained. The sample profile shows 600,000 to 750,000 clones; roughly an eighth of them were found once. More than 0.1% of the sample rests with the top ten. Their recognized antigens are unknown. The sample consisted of naive CD4+ T cells from blood. The cell subset or site tag for this specimen amounts to: true naive CD4+ T cells. Receptors originate from a young man with type 1 diabetes.

V gene TRBV7-2 combines with J gene TRBJ2-3, with 7 bases matching TRBD2. Trimming removed 3 bases from V and 1 base from J; junction bases left unmatched: 7. This CDR3 contains 16 residues. The germline V gene encodes CDR1 SGHTA and CDR2 FQGNSA. CDR3 region: CASSFSGAAGTDTQYF. The CDR3, as DNA: TGTGCCAGCAGCTTCAGCGGGGCAGCGGGCACAGATACGCAGTATTTT.

V usage is TRBV28 and J usage is TRBJ1-2; 9 nucleotides line up with TRBD1. The CDR3 consists of 14 residues. Unmatched junction bases numbered 10, after V lost 5 bases and J lost 9 bases. The germline CDR1 and CDR2 sequences are MDHEN and SYDVKM. CDR3 in amino acids: CASSPSRDRASYTF. CDR3 nucleotide sequence: TGTGCCAGCAGTCCAAGCAGGGACAGGGCGAGCTACACCTTC.

This clone appeared a few times. This chain uses TRBV5-4 with TRBJ2-1; 8 bases are shared with TRBD2. The J segment lost 5 bases and the V segment lost 5 bases, leaving 9 bases of the junction unmatched. The CDR3 length is 15 residues. The germline gives CDR1 SGHNT, CDR2 YYREEE (reference sequence). CDR3: CASSPSGGYNNEQFF. The CDR3 region has the DNA TGTGCCAGCAGTCCGAGCGGGGGCTACAACAATGAGCAGTTCTTC. Based on the CDR3 plus reference TRBV5-4 and TRBJ2-1, the full variable domain is ETGVTQSPTHLIKTRGQQVTLRCSSQSGHNTVSWYQQALGQGPQFIFQYYREEENGRGNFPPRFSGLQFPNYSSELNVNALELDDSALYLCASSPSGGYNNEQFFGPGTRLTVL.

This clone was found a few times. The V gene is TRBV9, the J gene TRBJ2-2, with D unresolved. Trimming stripped 1 base from V and 5 bases from J, with 9 bases between. The CDR3 extends over 14 amino acids. Germline CDR1 reads SGDLS; CDR2 reads YYNGEE. The CDR3 sequence is CASSVTVETGELFF. CDR3 DNA sequence: TGTGCCAGCAGCGTAACCGTGGAGACCGGGGAGCTGTTTTTT.

The table lists this clone with a few counts. The chain carries TRBV10-3 and TRBJ1-6, with a weak D call TRBD1 (6 bases). Germline values: CDR1 ENHRY, CDR2 SYGVKD. The CDR3 sequence is 15 residues long. V dropped 4 bases and J dropped 5 bases, with 12 bases sitting between them. The CDR3 reads CAISGGALDNSPLHF. CDR3 bases: TGTGCCATCAGTGGGGGGGCTCTGGATAATTCACCCCTCCACTTT.